This T cell receptor beta chain was profiled in a study of cytomegalovirus exposure and HLA in healthy donors (dated by TCRdb to 2016 to 2017). General notes on the study: In an earlier analysis of roughly 590 of the donors, 250 to 300 Gb of sequence data and some 100 million unique TCR beta sequences from about 179 million T cells were reported. About 300 gigabases of sequencing data and approximately 92 million unique TCR sequences made up an early release that covered around 640 HLA-typed donors. Among the roughly 400 genotyped donors, approximately 82% belonged to the genetic ancestry cluster associated with self-reported Caucasian donors. The study aimed to test whether signatures of past pathogen exposure could be identified by cataloging public T cell receptors. The T cell repertoires of around 670 subjects were profiled by immunosequencing and related to cytomegalovirus serostatus. Besides the first cohort of 500 to 700 subjects, a separate validation cohort made up of 95 to 150 different subjects was used. To predict cytomegalovirus infection status, the study combined high-throughput TCR immunosequencing, statistical association of individual TCRs with disease status, and machine learning. In a later analysis, previously published TCR beta repertoires from more than 500 donors were re-analyzed and high-resolution HLA genotyping was added so that TCR occurrence patterns could be studied. Rather than using new phenotypic data, the later analysis identified candidate immune exposures from TCR beta sequences and from how often those sequences occurred across donors. An earlier analysis of 587 of the donors used high-throughput TCR beta sequencing to judge whether each TCR beta V gene segment behaved as functional or pseudogenic. Donor age, sex, ethnicity and CMV serostatus were compiled alongside the repertoire data. Genome-wide SNP genotypes for about three fifths of the roughly 670 donors were used in a later genetic analysis, which treated that subset as a discovery cohort. All discovery cohort repertoires had been generated using a single sequencing platform. HLA typing included class I and class II loci at four-digit resolution. Typing coverage differed by locus: A, B, C, DRB1 and DQB1 were typed in roughly 629-630 donors, DQA1 in approximately 520, DPA1 in nearly 610, and DPB1 in just under 480. Roughly five DR-DQ haplotypes were treated as single units for association and clustering because of strong linkage in the cohort. Across 398 genotyped donors of the cohort, an average of about 240,000 unique TCR beta nucleotide sequences per donor were sequenced, and roughly 20% of those sequences were non-productive.

General study outcomes and caveats: CMV serostatus was the only immune exposure information available for the cohort. A further reported finding was that TCR beta sequences accurately predicted the HLA-A and HLA-B alleles for most subjects in the first cohort. Correlated functional status among segregating V segments might reflect linkage disequilibrium, but an unknown experimental factor could not be ruled out. The classifier was reported to diagnose cytomegalovirus status with high specificity and sensitivity in both the original cohort and the validation cohort. It was suggested by the authors that the approach could potentially be generalized to other disease states and immunological phenotypes. In this cohort, only TCR beta chains were sequenced, and detectable features were limited by the absence of alpha or paired-chain data. A later genetic analysis reported fewer N-insertions in productive TCRs among donors in an Asian-associated ancestry cluster than the roughly 690-donor mean. Across donors, most TCR sequences were observed very rarely, whereas some public TCRs were present in many individuals. Specific HLA alleles were associated with 15,000 to 20,000 TCR beta sequences at a false discovery rate of 0.05 in a later analysis. According to a later analysis, parvovirus B19, influenza, CMV and Epstein-Barr virus appeared linked to several top co-occurrence clusters. Compared with equally common non-associated chains, HLA-associated TCR beta chains in a later analysis were more clonally expanded and had lower generation probabilities. A few of the identified cytomegalovirus-associated TCR beta chains were confirmed in vitro to be specific for cytomegalovirus antigens. Some IMGT-functional V segments, including TRBV6-2 and TRBV6-3, could not be told apart with the 87-base-pair reads, so those segments were excluded. Strong co-occurrence of HLA alleles, especially DR and DQ, made assigning TCR associations to individual alleles difficult. Broadly in line with IMGT annotations, most TCR beta V segments showed up in productive rearrangements about 87% or about 30% of the time in an earlier analysis of around 600 of the donors. In a later genetic analysis, a missense DCLRE1C variant was associated with V-gene and J-gene trimming of TCR beta chains, and the association was replicated in an independent cohort. The study listed approximately 150 TCR beta chains as associated with cytomegalovirus. In a later analysis, most CMV-associated TCR beta chains were found to appear HLA-restricted, with HLA associations seemingly driven largely by CMV exposure. A later analysis found that TCR association rates varied across HLA loci, with DRB1 alleles showing the most associated TCRs and HLA-C alleles the fewest. Because counts were too low, some 17 rarely observed V segments, including chromosome 9 orphons, were left out of the earlier analysis of 500 to 750 of the donors. Sequencing depth was assumed to be roughly uniform across donors in the presence/absence analyses, though that assumption may not hold. Because HLA typing was missing for some donors at each locus, association tests included only the typed subset. A cluster of highly shared sequence variants was judged likely to represent a technical artifact of the sequencing pipeline.

About this clone itself: Which antigen it targets is not known. No per-base quality is available; no much larger clone lies one base away.

Inclusive of the bounding cysteine and phenylalanine, the CDR3 is 15 residues long. The only DNA kept is the CDR3, 45 bases in frame from the first base. Taken from the germline V gene, the CDR1 and CDR2 loops are MDHEN and SYDVKM. Trimming takes 3 bases from V and 5 bases from J, and the germline ends sit 13 bases apart. The cohort comprised 666 healthy bone marrow donors. At the time of sampling, all cohort members were nominally healthy, though unrecorded immune exposures were likely present. The donor tested CMV seronegative, placing the donor among the roughly 350 seronegative members of the cohort. Every donor gave a peripheral blood sample, and the peripheral blood mononuclear cells from that sample were used for TCR beta sequencing. The Qiagen DNeasy Blood Extraction Kit was used to extract genomic DNA from the blood cell samples. Libraries were made using the immunoSEQ multiplex PCR assay. For the multiplex PCR, a mixture combining 60 forward primers for TCR Vbeta segments and 13 reverse primers for TCR Jbeta segments was used. A multiplex PCR assay on genomic DNA amplified the CDR3 region of rearranged TCR beta genes. The amplified TCR beta libraries were sequenced on the Illumina HiSeq System as 87-base-pair reads. In the source study's methods: A later analysis tallied around 87 million unique TCR beta chains across the 550 to 850 repertoires, and around 12 million of those chains were shared by two or more donors. Raw reads were error-corrected and collapsed into unique sequences by a nearest-neighbor algorithm in which closely related sequences were merged to remove PCR and sequencing errors. V, D and J gene segments were assigned by aligning CDR3 sequences to IMGT reference sequences. For a sequence to be retained, a match of at least six nucleotides was required to both a V gene segment and a J gene segment. Rearrangements were classified as productive when the CDR3 lacked stop codons and remained in frame with V and J, and all other rearrangements were classified as non-productive. Following IMGT convention, CDR3 was defined as the stretch from the second conserved V-encoded cysteine up to the conserved J-encoded phenylalanine. Sequences without an unambiguous match to a single V gene segment were excluded from the earlier analysis of several hundred of the donors. An earlier analysis of a few hundred of the donors called V segments functional above 56.7% productive rearrangements and segregating when the between-donor standard deviation exceeded 5%. To diagnose cytomegalovirus status from the catalog of TCR beta chain sequences, a statistical classification framework was built. A later analysis assigned V and J genes by comparing TCR nucleotide sequences with IMGT/GENE-DB human TR gene sequences. In a later analysis, CDR3 sequences and most-parsimonious VDJ recombination scenarios were assigned using the TCRdist pipeline. In a later analysis, each TCR beta chain was defined by its CDR3 amino acid sequence together with its V-gene family, and reads lacking a unique V-gene family were excluded. In a later analysis, around 600 highly shared, low-generation-probability nucleotide sequences were removed to address suspected cross-contamination and a sequencing artifact. A later analysis calculated a clonal expansion index for each public chain from normalized within-repertoire ranks of inferred template counts. In a later analysis, generation probabilities were computed using a VDJ recombination model fitted to out-of-frame rearrangements, and the results were checked against IGoR. In a later analysis, hypergeometric tests were used to score TCR-TCR, TCR-HLA and TCR-CMV co-occurrence, with a repertoire-size bias correction applied to TCR pairs. In a later analysis, false discovery rates were estimated by permuting HLA or CMV assignments 20 times. In a later analysis, co-occurring TCRs were grouped with DBSCAN, and TCRdist sequence similarity was added when clustering was performed within HLA-allele-positive subsets. Repertoires with fewer than 30,000 or more than 120,000 public chains were left out of co-occurrence clustering, as were a handful of repertoires with anomalous nucleotide sharing. The source is immuneACCESS, and TCRdb retained only in-frame sequences with V and J called. Part of the clones is not carried over; for the studies checked, unresolved V genes explain less than half of this, and the remainder is unexplained. D and trimming were read from the DNA, whereas the V and J calls and clone size are those reported in that table. For this sample there are some 130,000 clones; less than 85% appear just once. The ten biggest clones cover 1% of the sample.

The V and J genes are TRBV28 and TRBJ1-4; the best D guess is TRBD1, with 6 bases matching. The clonotype comes from a man aged 40-50 years in good health and CMV-seronegative. Sequenced sample: PBMCs. CDR3 loop: CASSLAGTQNEKLFF. The DNA sequence is given as TGTGCCAGCAGTTTGGCCGGGACACAGAATGAAAAACTGTTTTTT.